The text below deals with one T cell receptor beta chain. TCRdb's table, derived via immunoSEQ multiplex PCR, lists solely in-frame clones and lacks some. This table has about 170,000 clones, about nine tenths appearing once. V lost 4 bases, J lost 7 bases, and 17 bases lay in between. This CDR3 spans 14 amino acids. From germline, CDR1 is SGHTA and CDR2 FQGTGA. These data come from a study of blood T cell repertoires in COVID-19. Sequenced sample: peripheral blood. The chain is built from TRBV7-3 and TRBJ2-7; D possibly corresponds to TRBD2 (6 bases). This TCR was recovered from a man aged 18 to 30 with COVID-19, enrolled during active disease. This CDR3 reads CASSSGAGRNEQYF. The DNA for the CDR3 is TGTGCCAGCAGCTCTGGGGCAGGGAGGAATGAGCAGTACTTC.